The 7 T cell receptor beta chains presented below share a single source sample, sequenced in a study of STAT3 mutations in large granular lymphocyte leukemia. No antigens are known for them. Study-level findings and limits: Every T-cell large granular lymphocyte leukemia patient had at least one immunodominant TCR beta clonotype.

Sequenced by immunoSEQ multiplex PCR; TCRdb stores in-frame clones only, minus some. The sample records 5,500 to 6,000 clones, 88% being singletons. Sequencing used PBMCs. Receptor source: a human donor with T large granular lymphocyte leukemia. Some clones in this sample may be carry-over from other donors' samples.

This clone was recorded only once. CDR3 nucleotide sequence: TGCAGCGTTGGGGACAGGAGTGGCCAGCCCCAGCATTTT. This sequence encodes CSVGDRSGQPQHF. The chain recombines TRBV29-1 with TRBJ1-5; 8 positions agree with TRBD1. Trimming at V came to 4 bases and at J to 7 bases, leaving 6 bases not matched to a gene. CDR1 and CDR2 from the germline V gene are SQVTM and ANQGSEA. The CDR3 has 13 residues.

J is TRBJ1-4 and V is TRBV4-3; D is uncertain. V was cut by 0 bases and J by 4 bases, with 9 bases left in between. The V gene's germline CDR1 is LGHNA and CDR2 YSLEER. The CDR3 sequence is 15 residues long. DNA of the CDR3: TGCGCCAGCAGCCAAGATGCAGGCCTTAATGAAAAACTGTTTTTT. It is translated as CASSQDAGLNEKLFF.

This clone was seen a single time. This sequence joins TRBV2 and TRBJ2-7, with TRBD2 as a possible D gene (6 bases). The germline gives CDR1 SNHLY, CDR2 FYNNEI. V was trimmed by 2 bases and J by 0 bases, leaving 11 bases between them. CDR3 size: 15 residues. The CDR3 spells CASSEWDLYSYEQYF. CDR3 DNA: TGTGCCAGCAGTGAATGGGACTTGTACTCCTACGAGCAGTACTTC.

The chain uses TRBV15 and TRBJ2-6; D gene unclear. This CDR3 is 17 amino acids long. Germline V gene lookup returns CDR1 LNHNV and CDR2 YYDKDF (reference sequence). V dropped 0 bases and J dropped 0 bases, with 9 bases sitting between them. The CDR3 loop reads CATSREMSYSGANVLTF. The CDR3 DNA sequence: TGTGCCACCAGCAGAGAGATGAGCTACTCTGGGGCCAACGTCCTGACTTTC.

This chain connects TRBV7-9 to TRBJ1-1; D perhaps matches TRBD1 (5 bases). The CDR3 runs 16 residues. Germline V gene sequence: CDR1 SEHNR, CDR2 FQNEAQ (reference sequence). V was pared by 5 bases and J by 8 bases, with 24 bases between. The CDR3 region is CASSPRGRVGVSEAFF. The CDR3, as DNA: TGTGCCAGCAGCCCCCGGGGGAGGGTCGGCGTCTCCGAAGCTTTCTTT. The whole variable domain, filled in from reference TRBV7-9 and TRBJ1-1, reads DTGVSQNPRHKITKRGQNVTFRCDPISEHNRLYWYRQTLGQGPEFLTYFQNEAQLEKSRLLSDRFSAERPKGSFSTLEIQRTEQGDSAMYLCASSPRGRVGVSEAFFGQGTRLTVV.

The V and J genes are TRBV20-1 and TRBJ1-1; D call uncertain. The V end lost 8 bases, the J end lost 1 base, and 2 bases lay between the germline ends. The CDR3 runs 9 residues. Germline CDR1 reads DFQATT; CDR2 reads SNEGSKA (reference sequence). CDR3 amino acids: CSSNTEAFF. CDR3 bases: TGCAGTTCGAACACTGAAGCTTTCTTT.

This clone has more than one count but fewer than ten. V gene TRBV6-5 combines with J gene TRBJ1-2; no clear D gene. V was shortened by 4 bases and J by 8 bases, with 14 bases between the two germline ends. Germline loops: CDR1 MNHEY, CDR2 SVGAGI. The CDR3 length is 13 residues. In DNA form, the CDR3 reads TGTGCCAGCAGTTTGGACGGGAAACGGGGCTACACCTTC. It codes for CASSLDGKRGYTF.